This TCR beta chain was profiled in a study of early stage breast cancer tumors. The wider study: ER+/PR+/HER2- status applied to about 80% of the 16 invasive breast tumors. Eight ER+/PR+/HER2- tumors were invasive ductal; a few were invasive lobular. General observations from the study: In about 90% of the 16 patients, blood comparison separated tumor from normal breast. Chain pairing and CD4, CD8 or FOXP3 expression were not captured.

As for this clone: Antigen: not known.

Some clones are missing from TCRdb's copy, which holds only in-frame ones; the method was immunoSEQ multiplex PCR. This sample has tens of thousands of clones, with roughly four fifths found just once. Material: blood. The origin of this receptor is a person between 50 and 60 years old with breast cancer.

The CDR3 nucleotides are TGTGCCAGCAGCTCCGGGACTATCTACAATGAGCAGTTCTTC. Its translation is CASSSGTIYNEQFF. This chain joins TRBV11-1 and TRBJ2-1; the match to TRBD2 covers 7 bases. V lost 4 bases to trimming and J lost 3 bases; unmatched junction nucleotides: 3. The germline V gene encodes CDR1 SGHAT and CDR2 FQDESV (reference sequence). The CDR3 is 14 amino acids.